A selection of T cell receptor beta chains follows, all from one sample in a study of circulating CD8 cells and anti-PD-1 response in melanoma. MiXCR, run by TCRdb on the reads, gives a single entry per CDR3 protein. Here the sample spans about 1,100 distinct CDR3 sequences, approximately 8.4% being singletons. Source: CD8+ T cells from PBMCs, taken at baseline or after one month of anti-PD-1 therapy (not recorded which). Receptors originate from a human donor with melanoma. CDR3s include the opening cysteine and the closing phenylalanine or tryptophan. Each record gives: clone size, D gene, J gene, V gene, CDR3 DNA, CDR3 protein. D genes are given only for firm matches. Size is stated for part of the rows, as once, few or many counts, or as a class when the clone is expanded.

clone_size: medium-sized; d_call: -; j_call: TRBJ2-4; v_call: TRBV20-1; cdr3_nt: TGCAGTGCTAGGTCTTTTTTAGCCAAAAACATTCAGTACTTC; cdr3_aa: CSARSFLAKNIQYF
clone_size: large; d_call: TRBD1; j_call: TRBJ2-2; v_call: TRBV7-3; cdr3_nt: TGTGCCAGCAGCTCTTCCCGGGACAGGACAAGGAACACCGGGGAGCTGTTTTTT; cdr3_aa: CASSSSRDRTRNTGELFF
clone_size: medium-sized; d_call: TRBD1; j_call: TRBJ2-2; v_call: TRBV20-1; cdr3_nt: TGCAGTGCAAGAGACAGGGACACAGCGAACACCGGGGAGCTGTTTTTT; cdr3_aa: CSARDRDTANTGELFF
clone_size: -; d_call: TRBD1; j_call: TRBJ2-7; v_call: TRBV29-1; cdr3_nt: TGCAGCGTTGAGCCCCTGGACAGGGGCCTCTCCTACGAGCAGTACTTC; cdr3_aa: CSVEPLDRGLSYEQYF
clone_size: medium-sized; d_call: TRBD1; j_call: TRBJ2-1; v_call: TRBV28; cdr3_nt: TGTGCCAGCAGTCATCTTCAGGGACAGGTGAATGAGCAGTTCTTC; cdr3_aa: CASSHLQGQVNEQFF
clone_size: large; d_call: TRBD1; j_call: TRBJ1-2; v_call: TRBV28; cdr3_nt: TGTGCCAGCAGTTTACTGAACAGGGGAGACGGCTACACCTTC; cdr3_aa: CASSLLNRGDGYTF
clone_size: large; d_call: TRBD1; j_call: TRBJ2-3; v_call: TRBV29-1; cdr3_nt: TGCAGCGTTGTGGGACAGGGGGCAACAGATACGCAGTATTTT; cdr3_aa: CSVVGQGATDTQYF
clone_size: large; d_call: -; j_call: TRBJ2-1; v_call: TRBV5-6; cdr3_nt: TGTGCCAGCAGCTTGGGGGACAATGAGCAGTTCTTC; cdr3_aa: CASSLGDNEQFF
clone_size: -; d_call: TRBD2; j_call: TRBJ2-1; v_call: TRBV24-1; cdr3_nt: TGTGCCACCACTAGCGGGGGGGCCCGGAGTGAGCAGTTCTTC; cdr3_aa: CATTSGGARSEQFF
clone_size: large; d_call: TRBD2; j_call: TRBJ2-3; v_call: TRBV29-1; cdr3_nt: TGCAGCGTTGTTCTCTTGGCTAGCGGGGGGCCGACAGATACGCAGTATTTT; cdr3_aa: CSVVLLASGGPTDTQYF
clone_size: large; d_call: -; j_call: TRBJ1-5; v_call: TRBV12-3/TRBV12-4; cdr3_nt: TGTGCCAGCAGTCCCGATTACGTAGGGAACCAGCCCCAGCATTTT; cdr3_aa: CASSPDYVGNQPQHF
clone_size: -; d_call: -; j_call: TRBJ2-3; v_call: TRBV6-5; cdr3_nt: TGTGCCAGCAGTTACTCTGGGGGTGCCACAGATACGCGGTATTTC; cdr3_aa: CASSYSGGATDTRYF
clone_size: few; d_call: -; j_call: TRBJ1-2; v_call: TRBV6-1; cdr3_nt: TGTGCCAGCAGTGGCCTGGGGGCGGCCTATGGCTACACCTTC; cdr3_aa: CASSGLGAAYGYTF
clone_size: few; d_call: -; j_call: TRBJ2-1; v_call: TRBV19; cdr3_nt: TGTGCCAGTAGCTCTGGCTCCCGCAATGAGCAGTTCTTC; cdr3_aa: CASSSGSRNEQFF
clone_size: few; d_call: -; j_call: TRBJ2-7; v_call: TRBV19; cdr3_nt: TGTGCCAGTAGTACCGCCGGGACCGAATACGAGCAGTACTTC; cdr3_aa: CASSTAGTEYEQYF
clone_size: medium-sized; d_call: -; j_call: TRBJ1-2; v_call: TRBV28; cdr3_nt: TGTGCCAGCAGTTTAGTAAGGGAAGTTTTCGACTACACCTTC; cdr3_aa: CASSLVREVFDYTF
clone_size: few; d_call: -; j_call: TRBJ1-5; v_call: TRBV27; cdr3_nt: TGTGCCAGCAGTTTCCGGGGGCCTAGCAATCAGCCCCAGCATTTT; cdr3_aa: CASSFRGPSNQPQHF
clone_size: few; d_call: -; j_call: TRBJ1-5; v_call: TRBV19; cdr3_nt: TGTGCCAGTAATCTAATGACGGGGGGCAATCAGCCCCAGCATTTT; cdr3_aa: CASNLMTGGNQPQHF
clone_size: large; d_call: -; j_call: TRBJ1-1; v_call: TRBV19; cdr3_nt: TGTGCCAGTAGTGCCGGGACACCCTACACTGAAGCTTTCTTT; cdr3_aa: CASSAGTPYTEAFF
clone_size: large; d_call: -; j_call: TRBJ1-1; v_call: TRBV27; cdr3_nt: TGTGCCAGCAGTTTTACGGGAGCAGGGAACACTGAAGCTTTCTTT; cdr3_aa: CASSFTGAGNTEAFF
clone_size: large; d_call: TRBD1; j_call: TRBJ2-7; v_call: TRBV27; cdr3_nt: TGTGCCAGCAGTTTGGGACAGTCCTACGAGCAGTACTTC; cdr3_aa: CASSLGQSYEQYF
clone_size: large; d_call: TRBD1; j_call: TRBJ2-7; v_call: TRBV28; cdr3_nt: TGTGCCAGCAGTTCTTACAGGGGAAGCTCCTACGAGCAGTACTTC; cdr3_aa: CASSSYRGSSYEQYF
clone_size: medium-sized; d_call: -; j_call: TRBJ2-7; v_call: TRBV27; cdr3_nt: TGTGCCAGCAGTCCTGTGGGGAGCTCCTACGAGCAGTACTTC; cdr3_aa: CASSPVGSSYEQYF
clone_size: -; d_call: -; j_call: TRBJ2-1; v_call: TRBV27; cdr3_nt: TGTGCCAGCAGTTTTACCAGGGGCAATGAGCAGTTCTTC; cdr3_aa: CASSFTRGNEQFF
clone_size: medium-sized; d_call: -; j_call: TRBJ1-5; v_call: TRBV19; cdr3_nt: TGTGCCAGTAGCCTGGGTGGTAACCCCCAGCATTTT; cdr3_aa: CASSLGGNPQHF
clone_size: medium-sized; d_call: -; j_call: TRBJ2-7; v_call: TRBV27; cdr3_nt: TGTGCCAGCAGTTTAGTGGGTAGCTCCTACGAGCAGTACTTC; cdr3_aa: CASSLVGSSYEQYF
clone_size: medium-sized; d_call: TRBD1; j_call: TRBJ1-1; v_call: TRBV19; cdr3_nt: TGTGCCAGTAGTCCCCAGGACAGGGAACCTGAAGCTTTCTTT; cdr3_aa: CASSPQDREPEAFF
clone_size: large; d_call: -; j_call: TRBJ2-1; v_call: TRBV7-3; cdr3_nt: TGTGCCAGCAGCTTAGCGGGTCCCTACAATGAGCAGTTCTTC; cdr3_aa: CASSLAGPYNEQFF
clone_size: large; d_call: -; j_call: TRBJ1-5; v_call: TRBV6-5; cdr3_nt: TGTGCCAGCAGGTCCCTCAGGGACCAGCCCCAGCATTTT; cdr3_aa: CASRSLRDQPQHF
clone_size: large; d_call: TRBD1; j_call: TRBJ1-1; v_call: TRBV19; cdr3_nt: TGTGCCAGCGGGACAGGGGGTGATGAAGCTTTCTTT; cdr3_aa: CASGTGGDEAFF
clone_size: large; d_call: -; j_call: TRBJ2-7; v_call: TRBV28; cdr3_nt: TGTGCCAGCAGTTTGACACAGTTAGGGGGGCAGTACTTC; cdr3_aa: CASSLTQLGGQYF
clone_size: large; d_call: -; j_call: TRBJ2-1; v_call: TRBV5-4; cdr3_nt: TGTGCCAGCAGCTTGGGCGGCAGTATGTATGAGCAGTTCTTC; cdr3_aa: CASSLGGSMYEQFF
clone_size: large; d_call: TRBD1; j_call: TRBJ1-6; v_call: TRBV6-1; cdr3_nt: TGTGCCAGCAGTGAAGCGACAGGGGGCAATTCACCCCTCCACTTT; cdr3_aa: CASSEATGGNSPLHF
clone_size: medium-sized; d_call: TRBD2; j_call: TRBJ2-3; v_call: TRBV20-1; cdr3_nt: TGCAGTGCTAGATCGATTAGCGGGGCAGATACGCAGTATTTT; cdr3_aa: CSARSISGADTQYF
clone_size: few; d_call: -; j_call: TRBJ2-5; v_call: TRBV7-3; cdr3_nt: TGTGCCAGCAGCCTCCCGGGGGAGCTGGGCCAAGAGACCCAGTACTTC; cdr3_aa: CASSLPGELGQETQYF
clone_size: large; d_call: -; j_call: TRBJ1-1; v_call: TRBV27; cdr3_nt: TGTGCCAGCAGTCCTCGGGGGGCGGACACTGAAGCTTTCTTT; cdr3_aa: CASSPRGADTEAFF
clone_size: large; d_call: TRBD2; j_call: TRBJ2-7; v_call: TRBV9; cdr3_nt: TGTGCCAGCAGCCGTACTAGCGGGGCCCACGAGCAGTACTTC; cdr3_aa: CASSRTSGAHEQYF
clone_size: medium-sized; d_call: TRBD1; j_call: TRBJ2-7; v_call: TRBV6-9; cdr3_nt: TGTGCCAGCAACCAACAGGGGCCTGGGGCCTACGAGCAGTACTTC; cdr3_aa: CASNQQGPGAYEQYF
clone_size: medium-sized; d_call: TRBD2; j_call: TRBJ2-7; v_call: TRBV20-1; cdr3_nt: TGCAGTGCTAGAGACCCGGGGGGGTACGAGCAGTACTTC; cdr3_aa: CSARDPGGYEQYF
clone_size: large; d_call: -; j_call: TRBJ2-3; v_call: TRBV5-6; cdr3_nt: TGTGCCAGCAGCTTGCGTCAGGGAGATACGCAGTATTTT; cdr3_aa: CASSLRQGDTQYF
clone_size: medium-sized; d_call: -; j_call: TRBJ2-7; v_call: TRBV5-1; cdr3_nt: TGCGCCAGCAGCGTCGCAAGCCACGAGCAGTACTTC; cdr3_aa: CASSVASHEQYF
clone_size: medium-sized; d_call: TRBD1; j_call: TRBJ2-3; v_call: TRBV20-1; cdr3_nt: TGCAGTGCTAGACCGGGACAGGGAGATATCGAGCAGTATTTT; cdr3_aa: CSARPGQGDIEQYF
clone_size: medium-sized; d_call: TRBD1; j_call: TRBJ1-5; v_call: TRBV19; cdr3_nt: TGTGCCAGTAGCATGACAGGGGCGTTCAATCAGCCCCAGCATTTT; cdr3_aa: CASSMTGAFNQPQHF
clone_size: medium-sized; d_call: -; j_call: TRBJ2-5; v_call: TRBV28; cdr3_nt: TGTGCCAGCAGTTACGGGGGCGGGGAAGGGACCCAGTACTTC; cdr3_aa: CASSYGGGEGTQYF
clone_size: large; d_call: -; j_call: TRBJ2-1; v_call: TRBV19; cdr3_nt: TGTGCCAGTAGTATTAAGGTCAGGACAGCTTACAATGAGCAGTTCTTC; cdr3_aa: CASSIKVRTAYNEQFF
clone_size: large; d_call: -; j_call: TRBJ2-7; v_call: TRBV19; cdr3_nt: TGTGCCAGTAGTAACACGGGGGACGAGCAGTACTTC; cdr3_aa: CASSNTGDEQYF
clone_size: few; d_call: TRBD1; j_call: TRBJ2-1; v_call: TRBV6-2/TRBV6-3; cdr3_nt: TGTGCCAGCAGTTACGGTCCCCAGGGGGCATCCTACAATGAGCAGTTCTTC; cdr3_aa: CASSYGPQGASYNEQFF
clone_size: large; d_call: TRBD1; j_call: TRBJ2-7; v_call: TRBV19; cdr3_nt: TGTGCCAGTAGTATGGGGACAGGGGGACTCTACGAGCAGTACTTC; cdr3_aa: CASSMGTGGLYEQYF
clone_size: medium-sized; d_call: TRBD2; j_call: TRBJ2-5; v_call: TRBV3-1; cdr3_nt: TGTGCCAGCAGCCAGGGCGGGGGGAGACAAGAGACCCAGTACTTC; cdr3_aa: CASSQGGGRQETQYF
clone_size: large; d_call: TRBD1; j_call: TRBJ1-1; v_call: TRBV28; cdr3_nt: TGTGCCAGCAGTCCGGACAGGGAGAACACTGAAGCTTTCTTT; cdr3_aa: CASSPDRENTEAFF
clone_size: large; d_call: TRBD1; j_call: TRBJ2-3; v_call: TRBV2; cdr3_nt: TGTGCCAGCAGGGGGGGACAGGTCTACACAGATACGCAGTATTTT; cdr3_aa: CASRGGQVYTDTQYF
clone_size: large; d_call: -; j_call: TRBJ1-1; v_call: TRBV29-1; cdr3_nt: TGCAGCGTTGAAGATCTGGACCAGGGAGCTAACACTGAAGCTTTCTTT; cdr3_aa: CSVEDLDQGANTEAFF
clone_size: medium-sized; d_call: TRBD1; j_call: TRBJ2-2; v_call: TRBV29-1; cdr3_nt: TGCAGCGCCGGACAGGGCCTCACCGGGGAGCTGTTTTTT; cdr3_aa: CSAGQGLTGELFF
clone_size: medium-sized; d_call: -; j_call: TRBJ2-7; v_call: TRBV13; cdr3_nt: TGTGCCAGCAGCCCACCCGGGGCAGTCTCCTACGAGCAGTACTTC; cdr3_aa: CASSPPGAVSYEQYF